The present entry profiles one TCR beta chain with its context. The sample belongs to a study of T cell changes during pregnancy in multiple sclerosis. TCRdb keeps only in-frame clones here, not all; method: immunoSEQ multiplex PCR. Of over 50,000 clones listed, around nine tenths are singletons. Germline CDR1 WNHNN, CDR2 SYGVQD (reference sequence). V lost 3 bases and J lost 0, with 12 bases in between. The CDR3 runs to 16 residues. The specimen was peripheral blood from another person, used as feeder cells. The genes are TRBV10-1 and TRBJ2-1; maybe TRBD2 (6 bases). The receptor comes from a human donor whose cells served as feeder cells for cultures in a pregnancy study. The CDR3 DNA sequence: TGCGCCAGCAGTGACCTGGGACTCGGCTCCTACAATGAGCAGTTCTTC. Translated: CASSDLGLGSYNEQFF.